The next 2 T cell receptor beta chains were all read from a single sample in a study of CD8+CD57+ T cells in acquired aplastic anemia. The authors sequenced patients whose flow cytometry had shown CD8+CD57+ cell expansion. Genomic DNA templated the TCR beta VDJ and CDR3 profiling. TCRdb used MiXCR to reprocess the reads, holding one entry per CDR3 protein. The sample lists under 200,000 distinct CDR3 sequences, roughly 50% seen once, with 2.5% to 4% in the top ten. The sample taken for sequencing was sorted CD4+, CD8+, or CD8+CD57+ T cells (not recorded which) from PBMCs. Receptors were obtained from a human donor with aplastic anemia.

The chain joins TRBV2 to TRBJ1-2; D gene uncertain. This CDR3 has 13 residues. V was clipped by 2 bases and J by 4 bases, with 8 bases between them. The germline V gene encodes CDR1 SNHLY and CDR2 FYNNEI. CDR3 DNA sequence: TGTGCCAGCAGTGAACAGGATCTCTATGGCTACACCTTC. Its protein is CASSEQDLYGYTF.

The chain joins TRBV15 to TRBJ2-1; D is undetermined. The V gene's germline CDR1 is LNHNV and CDR2 YYDKDF (reference sequence). Trimming cost V 1 base and J 5 bases, with 3 bases left between them. The CDR3 is 12 amino acids. The CDR3 loop reads CATSRVNNEQFF. The CDR3 DNA follows: TGTGCCACCAGCAGAGTGAACAATGAGCAGTTCTTC.